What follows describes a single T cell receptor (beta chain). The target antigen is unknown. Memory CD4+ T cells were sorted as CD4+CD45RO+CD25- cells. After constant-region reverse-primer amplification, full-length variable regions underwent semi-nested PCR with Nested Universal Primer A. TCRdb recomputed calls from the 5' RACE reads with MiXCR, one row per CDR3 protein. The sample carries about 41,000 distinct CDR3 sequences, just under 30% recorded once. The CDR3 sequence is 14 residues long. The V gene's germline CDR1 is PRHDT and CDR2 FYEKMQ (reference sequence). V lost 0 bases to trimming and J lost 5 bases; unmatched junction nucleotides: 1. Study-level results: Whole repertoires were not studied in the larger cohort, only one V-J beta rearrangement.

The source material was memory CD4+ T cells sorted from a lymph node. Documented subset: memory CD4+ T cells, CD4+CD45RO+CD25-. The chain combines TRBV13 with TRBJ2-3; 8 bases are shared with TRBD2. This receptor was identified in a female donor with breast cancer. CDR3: CASSLGLAGDTQYF. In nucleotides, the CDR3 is TGTGCCAGCAGCTTAGGGCTAGCGGGAGATACGCAGTATTTT.